A selection of T cell receptor beta chains follows, all from one sample in a study of human versus mouse CDR3 diversity and MHC coevolution. Assay used: immunoSEQ multiplex PCR; TCRdb lists only in-frame clones, some missing. The table lists around 59,000 clones, approximately 94% of them singletons. Sample: naive CD4+ T cells from blood. These receptors originate from a person in their 60s in good health. CDR3s include the opening cysteine and the closing phenylalanine or tryptophan. The D gene is left open where the match is weak. Clone size is stated in some rows and not others, as once, few, many or a class when expanded.

v_call,j_call,clone_size,d_call,cdr3_aa,cdr3_nt
TRBV11-2,TRBJ2-1,NA,TRBD2,CASSLESAGVAYNEQFF,TGTGCCAGCAGCTTAGAATCAGCGGGAGTAGCCTACAATGAGCAGTTCTTC
TRBV5-1,TRBJ2-1,few,TRBD2,CASSFPSGRSSSYNEQFF,TGCGCCAGCAGCTTCCCTAGCGGGAGGTCTAGCTCCTACAATGAGCAGTTCTTC
TRBV7-9,TRBJ2-4,NA,NA,CASSLEGVAKNIQYF,TGTGCCAGCAGCTTGGAAGGGGTGGCCAAAAACATTCAGTACTTC
TRBV5-1,TRBJ1-1,once,NA,CASSLGQVTSGEAFF,TGCGCCAGCAGCTTGGGACAGGTTACCTCCGGTGAAGCTTTCTTT
TRBV29-1,TRBJ2-4,once,TRBD2,CSVETSLDIQYF,TGCAGCGTTGAGACTAGCTTAGACATTCAGTACTTC
TRBV11-1,TRBJ2-7,NA,TRBD2,CASSRTSGRGPSYEQYF,TGTGCCAGCAGCCGGACTAGCGGGAGGGGCCCCTCCTACGAGCAGTACTTC
TRBV25-1,TRBJ2-3,NA,TRBD2,CASTGLAGSTDTQYF,TGTGCCAGCACTGGACTAGCGGGAAGCACAGATACGCAGTATTTT
TRBV6-5,TRBJ1-4,NA,NA,CASRRVVHEKLFF,TGTGCCAGCAGGAGGGTGGTTCACGAAAAACTGTTTTTT
TRBV10-1,TRBJ2-7,NA,NA,CASSETTELAYEQYF,TGCGCCAGCAGTGAAACCACCGAACTAGCCTACGAGCAGTACTTC
TRBV6-6,TRBJ2-1,NA,TRBD2,CASSYSVASGRNEQFF,TGTGCCAGCAGTTACTCGGTAGCTAGCGGGAGGAATGAGCAGTTCTTC
TRBV15,TRBJ2-1,NA,NA,CATSREIYSYNEQFF,TGTGCCACCAGCAGAGAAATCTACTCCTACAATGAGCAGTTCTTC